These T cell receptor beta chains were read from a single sample in a study of technical replicates of blood from several donors. Profiling relied on immunoSEQ multiplex PCR, and the TCRdb table lists in-frame clones only, not all of them. The table records 75,000 to 95,000 clones, about 96% of them present only once. Sequenced: T cells isolated from PBMCs. The receptors originated from a human donor in good health. The CDR3 runs from the conserved cysteine through the conserved F or W. The D gene is left open where the match is weak. A clone size is listed for some rows: how often the clone was seen (once, few, many), or a class if it is expanded.

j_call clone_size v_call d_call cdr3_nt cdr3_aa
TRBJ2-2 - TRBV25-1 - TGTGCCAGCGAAAAGACAGGAATCACCGGGGAGCTGTTTTTT CASEKTGITGELFF
TRBJ2-7 - TRBV27 - TGTGCCAGCAGTTTCGGAGGGGAGGTTAACGAGCAGTACTTC CASSFGGEVNEQYF
TRBJ1-5 - TRBV18 - TGTGCCAGCTCACCCGCGACAAGCCAGCCCCAGCATTTT CASSPATSQPQHF
TRBJ2-5 - TRBV14 - TGTGCCAGCAGCCAGAGGGATTTACGGGAGACCCAGTACTTC CASSQRDLRETQYF
TRBJ2-7 - TRBV19 TRBD2 TGTGCCAGGCCCAAGCGGGAGCACGAGCAGTACTTC CARPKREHEQYF
TRBJ2-7 - TRBV5-8 - TGTGCTGTCCCCCGGTGGGGAGATTCCTACGAGCAGTACTTC CAVPRWGDSYEQYF
TRBJ1-1 - TRBV4-2 - TGTGCCAGCAGCCCCTCCCGGGGGGGGAAGGTCATGAACACTGAAGCTTTCTTT CASSPSRGGKVMNTEAFF
TRBJ1-4 - TRBV28 TRBD1 TGTGCCAGCAGTTTACTGTTTAGGACAGGGAGTGAAAAACTGTTTTTT CASSLLFRTGSEKLFF
TRBJ2-7 - TRBV6-4 - TGTGCCAACTCCTTTTGCTACGAGCAGTACTTC CANSFCYEQYF
TRBJ2-5 - TRBV30 - TGTGCCTGGAGTCTTAGAGGGGAGACCCAGTACTTC CAWSLRGETQYF
TRBJ2-1 - TRBV13 - TGTGCCAGCAGCTTGGACAACAACAATGAGCAGTTCTTC CASSLDNNNEQFF
TRBJ2-1 - TRBV30 - TGTGCCTGGAGTTGGAGCTTGGGTGAGCAGTTCTTC CAWSWSLGEQFF
TRBJ2-2 - TRBV4-3 TRBD1 TGCGCCAGCAGCCAAGATAGCCGTAACAGGGGAACCGGGGAGCTGTTTTTT CASSQDSRNRGTGELFF
TRBJ1-5 - TRBV10-3 - TGTGCCATCAGCTTATATAGCAATCAGCCCCAGCATTTT CAISLYSNQPQHF
TRBJ2-1 - TRBV5-1 TRBD2 TGCGCCAGCAGCCATACTAGCGGATACAATGAGCAGTTCTTC CASSHTSGYNEQFF
TRBJ1-2 once TRBV27 TRBD1 TGTGCCAGCAGACTCACAGGGGGCGCAGCTCGGAGAGGCTACACCTTC CASRLTGGAARRGYTF
TRBJ2-3 - TRBV9 TRBD2 TGTGCCAGCAGCGTAGCTGGGACTAGCGGGAGTGAAGATACGCAGTATTTT CASSVAGTSGSEDTQYF
TRBJ2-2 - TRBV4-1 TRBD2 TGCGCCAGCAGCCAAGAAGAGGTGTCGGGACTAGCCAGCACCGGGGAGCTGTTTTTT CASSQEEVSGLASTGELFF
TRBJ1-2 - TRBV28 TRBD1 TGTGCCAGCAGGCGGACAGGGGGCCTTGGCTACACCTTC CASRRTGGLGYTF
TRBJ1-1 few TRBV6-5 - TGTGCCACTCTCGGGGTTGAAGCTTTCTTT CATLGVEAFF
TRBJ2-2 - TRBV6-5 - TGTGCCAGCAGTTATAAGCGGACCGGGGAGCTGTTTTTT CASSYKRTGELFF
TRBJ2-5 - TRBV5-6 - TGTGCCAGCAGCTGGGGGCCCCGGGACGGTGGGGAGACCCAGTACTTC CASSWGPRDGGETQYF
TRBJ2-3 - TRBV7-9 TRBD1 TGTGCCAGCAGCCCTAGGGGGCAGTGGTCAGATACGCAGTATTTT CASSPRGQWSDTQYF
TRBJ2-7 - TRBV5-1 TRBD1 TGCGCCAGCAGCTCAGCCGGGACAGGGGAAGAGCAGTACTTC CASSSAGTGEEQYF
TRBJ2-2 - TRBV5-1 TRBD1 TGCGCCAGCAGCTTGGAGTGGACAGGGATCTCCGGGGAGCTGTTTTTT CASSLEWTGISGELFF
TRBJ1-1 - TRBV14 - TGTGCCAGCAGCCAAGACGCGCACCGGAGGGGGAACACTGAAGCTTTCTTT CASSQDAHRRGNTEAFF
TRBJ2-7 - TRBV10-3 - TGTGCCATCAGTGCCAGGGTGGAGTCCGGCGAGCAGTACTTC CAISARVESGEQYF
TRBJ2-5 - TRBV28 - TGTGCCAGCAGTTTTAGGGCAGGGGGGGAGACCCAGTACTTC CASSFRAGGETQYF
TRBJ2-7 - TRBV4-2 TRBD1 TGTGCCAGCAGCTTCCGGGACAGGGCTTCCTACGAGCAGTACTTC CASSFRDRASYEQYF
TRBJ2-2 - TRBV18 TRBD1 TGTGCCAGCTCACGGGGACAGAGTGGCACCGGGGAGCTGTTTTTT CASSRGQSGTGELFF
TRBJ2-3 - TRBV7-9 - TGTGCCAGCAGCTTAGAGGAGCGGGCCACAGATACGCAGTATTTT CASSLEERATDTQYF
TRBJ2-7 - TRBV5-1 TRBD2 TGCGCCAGCAGCTTGGTATTTCCGGGGGGAGAGCAGTACTTC CASSLVFPGGEQYF
TRBJ2-1 - TRBV11-2 TRBD2 TGTGCCAGCAGCTTAGACGGGGGGTTAGGGTCCTACAATGAGCAGTTCTTC CASSLDGGLGSYNEQFF
TRBJ1-4 - TRBV7-6 - TGTGCCAGCAGCTTATTTGGGACATCTGGAGTGAAGGAAAAACTGTTTTTT CASSLFGTSGVKEKLFF
TRBJ1-3 - TRBV19 TRBD1 TGTGCCATCGCGGACAGGTCTGGAAACACCATATATTTT CAIADRSGNTIYF
TRBJ1-3 - TRBV11-3 - TGTGCCAGCAGCCATAGTGTCTTAGCCTCTGGAAACACCATATATTTT CASSHSVLASGNTIYF
TRBJ2-7 once TRBV10-3 TRBD2 TGTGCCATCAGTGAGTTCGAGGGAATAGCGGGAGTCGGCGAGCAGTACTTC CAISEFEGIAGVGEQYF
TRBJ1-5 - TRBV19 TRBD1 TGTGCCAGTTCTACCGGGACAGGGGGCTTCAATCAGCCCCAGCATTTT CASSTGTGGFNQPQHF
TRBJ1-5 - TRBV6-6 TRBD1 TGTGCCAGCCGCGTGGGACAGGGGAATCAGCCCCAGCATTTT CASRVGQGNQPQHF
TRBJ2-1 - TRBV5-4 TRBD2 TGTGCCAGCAGCTTGGGTAGCGGGAATGAGCAGTTCTTC CASSLGSGNEQFF
TRBJ1-1 - TRBV29-1 - TGCAGCGGGAGCGGGGCCCTGAACACTGAAGCTTTCTTT CSGSGALNTEAFF
TRBJ2-1 - TRBV11-2 - TGTGCCAGCAGCTTAGGGGCAGCTTTTCCCTACAATGAGCAGTTCTTC CASSLGAAFPYNEQFF
TRBJ2-1 - TRBV27 - TGTGCCAGCAGTTTCCTCAGAGGTAGCGGAATATACAATGAGCAGTTCTTC CASSFLRGSGIYNEQFF
TRBJ2-1 - TRBV5-6 - TGTGCCAGCAGCTTAGGGGCGGTGTGGACGGAGCAGTTCTTC CASSLGAVWTEQFF
TRBJ2-4 - TRBV7-3 - TGTGCCAGCAGCTCTGGGCCAGGTTTAGCCAAAAACATTCAGTACTTC CASSSGPGLAKNIQYF